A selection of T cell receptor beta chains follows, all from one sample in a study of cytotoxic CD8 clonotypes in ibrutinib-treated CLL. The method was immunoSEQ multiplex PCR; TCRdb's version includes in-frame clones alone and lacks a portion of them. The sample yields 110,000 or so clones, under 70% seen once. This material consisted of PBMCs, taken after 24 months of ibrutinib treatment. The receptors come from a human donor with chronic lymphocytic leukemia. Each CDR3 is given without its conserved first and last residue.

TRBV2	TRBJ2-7	ASREQVNSYEQY
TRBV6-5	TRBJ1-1	ASSYYREGTEAF
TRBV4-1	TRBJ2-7	ASSPREQGSSYEQY
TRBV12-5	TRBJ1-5	ASGVTGYYSNQPQH
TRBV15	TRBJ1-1	ATGRNPGFPGAF
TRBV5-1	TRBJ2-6	ASSLATRSGANVLT
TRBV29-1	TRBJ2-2	SVEGQGLGTGELF
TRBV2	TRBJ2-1	ASSETSGDYYNEQF
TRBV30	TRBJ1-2	AWQRTAGYGYT
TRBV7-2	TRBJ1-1	ASSFDRGAAF
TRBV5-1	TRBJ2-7	ASSPRGPDYEQY
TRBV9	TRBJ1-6	ASSAAGHRSPLH
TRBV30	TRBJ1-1	AWRTGGAQEAF
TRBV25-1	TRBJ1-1	ASSGHPGTPSSTEAF
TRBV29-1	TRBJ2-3	SVAPSTDTQY
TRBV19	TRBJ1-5	ASKGVVGGGGNQPQH
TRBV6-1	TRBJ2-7	ALGRSTSYEQY
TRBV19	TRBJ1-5	ASSITVYSNQPQH
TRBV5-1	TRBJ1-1	ASSPDRGTEAF
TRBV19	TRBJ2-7	ASRRTDAYEQY
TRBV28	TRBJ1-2	ASRGISDGYT
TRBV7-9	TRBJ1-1	ASSSPAGGADTEAF
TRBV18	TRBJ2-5	ASSAGGAKETQY
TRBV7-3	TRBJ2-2	ASSLNLRDRANTGELF
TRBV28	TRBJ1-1	ASSITGAIGTEAF
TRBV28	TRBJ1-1	ASSPRVMISEAF
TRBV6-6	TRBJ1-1	ASSLRMNTEAF